The present entry profiles one T cell receptor beta chain with its context. In the source study's methods: From reference gene primer amplification, estimates of nucleated cell counts were derived. TCRdb's copy holds only in-frame clones and misses some; the assay was immunoSEQ multiplex PCR. V and J calls and clone size come straight from that table; D and trimming were deduced from the DNA. The sample carries about 270,000 clones, roughly 80% recorded once. Germline-derived CDR1 and CDR2 are LGHNA and YSLEER. The CDR3 sequence is 21 residues long. Trimming cost V 0 bases and J 8 bases; bases outside gene matches: 18. The source of the sample is a study of blood T cell repertoires in COVID-19. Overall study context: Samples came from the United States, Italy and Spain, spanning acute and convalescent COVID-19. Sample material is recorded as cDNA or gDNA derived from T cells, B-cell-depleted T cells, or PBMCs.

The receptor's source is a woman between 50 and 59 years old who had recovered from COVID-19. This chain uses TRBV4-3 with TRBJ2-1; 14 bases align to TRBD2. Sequenced sample: peripheral blood. The CDR3 sequence: CASSQDYRTSGGTLRPHEQFF. In DNA form, the CDR3 reads TGCGCCAGCAGCCAAGATTATCGGACTAGCGGGGGGACTCTAAGGCCCCATGAGCAGTTCTTC.